A single sample gave rise to the 27 T cell receptor beta chains below, sequenced in a study of monozygotic twins with inflammatory bowel disease. TCRdb re-called the 5' RACE reads and shows each CDR3 protein once, DNA omitted. This sample's clone table lists around 370,000 distinct CDR3 sequences. Sequencing input: blood. These receptors all stem from a human donor with ulcerative colitis or Crohn's disease, or a healthy co-twin of an affected twin (not recorded which).

The gene calls are TRBV27 and TRBJ1-4; TCRdb proposes TRBD1, but this gene call is untestable without DNA. The CDR3 has 12 residues. Germline V CDR1 and CDR2: MNHEY, SMNVEV (reference sequence). CDR3 loop: CASSLTPGKLFF.

The V and J genes are TRBV5-6 and TRBJ2-7; as DNA is missing, the TRBD1 call by TCRdb cannot be tested. The CDR3 sequence is 15 residues long. Germline V gene lookup returns CDR1 SGHDT and CDR2 YYEEEE. The CDR3 loop reads CASSLARDNSYEQYF. Supplemented by reference TRBV5-6 and TRBJ2-7, the full variable domain reads DAGVTQSPTHLIKTRGQQVTLRCSPKSGHDTVSWYQQALGQGPQFIFQYYEEEERQRGNFPDRFSGHQFPNYSSELNVNALLLGDSALYLCASSLARDNSYEQYFGPGTRLTVT.

The chain employs TRBV7-3 and TRBJ2-1; the D gene TCRdb calls, TRBD1, cannot be checked with no DNA. The CDR3 covers 15 residues. From germline, CDR1 is SGHTA and CDR2 FQGTGA. CDR3: CASSLNRGAYNEQFF.

The chain combines TRBV5-1 with TRBJ2-7; the TCRdb D gene call, TRBD1, has no DNA to confirm it. The CDR3 loop spans 17 amino acids. Germline CDR1 is SGHRS and CDR2 is YFSETQ. The CDR3: CASSLAAQGGGSYEQYF.

CDR3: CATSRDNWAFF. The chain has TRBV15 and TRBJ1-1. This CDR3 contains 11 residues. CDR1 and CDR2 (germline): LNHNV, YYDKDF (reference sequence).

V usage is TRBV4-2 and J usage is TRBJ1-4; the TRBD1 assignment by TCRdb is unverifiable without DNA. The CDR3 totals 14 residues. CDR1 LGHNA and CDR2 YNFKEQ come from the germline V gene. This CDR3 reads CASSQAPGREKLFF.

The chain couples TRBV5-4 to TRBJ2-2. Germline lookup yields CDR1 SGHNT and CDR2 YYREEE (reference sequence). The CDR3 length is 13 residues. CDR3 loop: CASRGLRTGELFF.

V gene TRBV4-2 combines with J gene TRBJ2-2; the TRBD2 assignment by TCRdb is unverifiable without DNA. The V gene's germline CDR1 is LGHNA and CDR2 YNFKEQ. The CDR3 has 21 residues. The CDR3 sequence: CASSQVGGLAGEGANTGELFF.

The chain joins TRBV27 to TRBJ1-2; absent DNA, TCRdb's TRBD1 call cannot be checked. Germline CDR1 reads MNHEY; CDR2 reads SMNVEV (reference sequence). The CDR3 loop spans 15 amino acids. The CDR3 here is CASSTRGGGSVGYTF.

V usage is TRBV6-5 and J usage is TRBJ2-2; there is no DNA to check the TCRdb D call of TRBD1. The CDR3 has 15 amino acids. Per germline, CDR1 MNHEY and CDR2 SVGAGI. CDR3 sequence reads: CASSYEGQGTGELFF.

J is TRBJ1-2 and V is TRBV18; without DNA, the TCRdb call of TRBD1 cannot be checked. Germline loops: CDR1 KGHSH, CDR2 LQKENI. The CDR3 spans 15 residues. CDR3 loop: CASSPTVRGNYGYTF.

This chain connects TRBV6-2 or TRBV6-3 to TRBJ2-5; with no DNA, the TCRdb D assignment of TRBD2 cannot be verified. The CDR3 runs 16 residues. CDR1 MNHEY and CDR2 SVGEGT come from the germline V gene. CDR3 in amino acids: CASSSRLAEIQETQYF.

V and J are TRBV4-3 and TRBJ2-7; the D call from TCRdb, TRBD2, cannot be confirmed without DNA. Per germline, CDR1 LGHNA and CDR2 YSLEER. This CDR3 contains 17 residues. The CDR3 loop reads CASSQEGTSVIHHEQYF.

The chain is built from TRBV4-3 and TRBJ2-7; TCRdb gives TRBD1 as the D gene, but with no DNA this cannot be confirmed. Looked up from germline, CDR1 is LGHNA and CDR2 is YSLEER. The CDR3 contains 16 residues. The chain's CDR3 is CASSQELQGAKHEQYF.

The chain is built from TRBV7-9 and TRBJ1-1. The length of the CDR3 is 13 residues. Germline V gives CDR1 SEHNR, CDR2 FQNEAQ (reference sequence). The CDR3 sequence: CASSGREYTEAFF.

The rearrangement joins TRBV5-6 to TRBJ2-1. Germline V CDR1 and CDR2: SGHDT, YYEEEE. This CDR3 is built from 11 residues. CDR3 loop: CASSFTHEQFF. The full variable domain, completed using reference TRBV5-6 and TRBJ2-1, is DAGVTQSPTHLIKTRGQQVTLRCSPKSGHDTVSWYQQALGQGPQFIFQYYEEEERQRGNFPDRFSGHQFPNYSSELNVNALLLGDSALYLCASSFTHEQFFGPGTRLTVL.

The genes are TRBV4-3 and TRBJ1-5. CDR1 LGHNA and CDR2 YSLEER come from the germline V gene. The length of the CDR3 is 17 residues. CDR3 sequence: CASSQDIPGGSNQPQHF.

The chain joins TRBV2 to TRBJ2-5; TCRdb calls TRBD1, which cannot be checked without DNA. The V gene's germline CDR1 is SNHLY and CDR2 FYNNEI. CDR3 length: 15 amino acids. This CDR3 is CASTEGWDSQETQYF.

CDR3 region: CSSSSRDFGNTIYF. This chain links TRBV7-9 with TRBJ1-3. Germline V gene lookup returns CDR1 SEHNR and CDR2 FQNEAQ (reference sequence). The CDR3 runs to 14 residues. Based on the CDR3 plus reference TRBV7-9 and TRBJ1-3, the full variable domain is DTGVSQNPRHKITKRGQNVTFRCDPISEHNRLYWYRQTLGQGPEFLTYFQNEAQLEKSRLLSDRFSAERPKGSFSTLEIQRTEQGDSAMYLCSSSSRDFGNTIYFGEGSWLTVV.

The chain is built from TRBV3-1 and TRBJ2-1. Looked up from germline, CDR1 is LGHDT and CDR2 is YNNKEL (reference sequence). There are 14 residues in the CDR3. CDR3 region: CASSQLASYNEQFF.

This chain uses TRBV20-1 with TRBJ2-7; TCRdb indicates TRBD2, and absent DNA this call remains unverified. CDR3 size: 12 residues. Germline V lookup: CDR1 DFQATT, CDR2 SNEGSKA (reference sequence). CDR3: CSARRQAGEQYF.

J is TRBJ2-5 and V is TRBV20-1; TCRdb gives TRBD2 as the D gene, but with no DNA this cannot be confirmed. The germline CDR1 and CDR2 sequences are DFQATT and SNEGSKA (reference sequence). This CDR3 has 13 amino acids. CDR3 residues: CSARLAGWETQYF.

The chain employs TRBV12-3 or TRBV12-4 and TRBJ1-3; TCRdb outputs TRBD1, but without DNA this stays unchecked. The CDR3 runs to 16 residues. The CDR3 region is CASSLGPGTGGRTIYF.

This sequence joins TRBV2 and TRBJ1-1. The CDR3 is 14 residues long. In germline, CDR1 is SNHLY, CDR2 FYNNEI. The CDR3 region is CASSESVGTTEAFF.

This chain uses TRBV5-1 with TRBJ2-3; TCRdb outputs TRBD1, but without DNA this stays unchecked. CDR3 size: 14 residues. Germline loops: CDR1 SGHRS, CDR2 YFSETQ. The CDR3 sequence is CASSLSLGADTQYF. The whole variable domain, filled in from reference TRBV5-1 and TRBJ2-3, reads KAGVTQTPRYLIKTRGQQVTLSCSPISGHRSVSWYQQTPGQGLQFLFEYFSETQRNKGNFPGRFSGRQFSNSRSEMNVSTLELGDSALYLCASSLSLGADTQYFGPGTRLTVL.

The chain links TRBV11-2 to TRBJ2-7; TCRdb's D call, TRBD1, is unchecked because there is no DNA. The CDR3 has 15 residues. CDR1 is SGHAT, CDR2 FQNNGV, per germline. The CDR3 sequence: CASSQDGRISYEQYF. The full variable domain, with the rest looked up from reference TRBV11-2 and TRBJ2-7, is EAGVAQSPRYKIIEKRQSVAFWCNPISGHATLYWYQQILGQGPKLLIQFQNNGVVDDSQLPKDRFSAERLKGVDSTLKIQPAKLEDSAVYLCASSQDGRISYEQYFGPGTRLTVT.

The rearrangement joins TRBV3-1 to TRBJ2-2; TCRdb proposes TRBD1, but this gene call is untestable without DNA. This CDR3 has 17 residues. In germline, CDR1 is LGHDT, CDR2 YNNKEL (reference sequence). This chain's CDR3 is CASSQGRGGVRTGELFF.